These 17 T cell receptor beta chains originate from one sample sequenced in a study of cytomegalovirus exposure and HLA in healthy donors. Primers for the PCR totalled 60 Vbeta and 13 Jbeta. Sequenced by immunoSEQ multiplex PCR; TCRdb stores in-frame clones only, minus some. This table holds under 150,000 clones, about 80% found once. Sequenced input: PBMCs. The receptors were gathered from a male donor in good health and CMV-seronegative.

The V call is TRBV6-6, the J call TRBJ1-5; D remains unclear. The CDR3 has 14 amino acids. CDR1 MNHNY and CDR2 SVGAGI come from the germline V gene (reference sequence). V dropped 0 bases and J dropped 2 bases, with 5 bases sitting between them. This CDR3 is CASSYSYGNQPQHF. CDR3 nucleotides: TGTGCCAGCAGTTACTCTTATGGCAATCAGCCCCAGCATTTT.

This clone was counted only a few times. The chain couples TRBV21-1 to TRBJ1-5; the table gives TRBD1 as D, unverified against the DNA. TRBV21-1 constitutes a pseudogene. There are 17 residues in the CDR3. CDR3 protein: CASSVRGRPPSNQPQHF. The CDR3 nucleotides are TGTGCCAGCAGTGTAAGGGGGCGGCCCCCTAGCAATCAGCCCCAGCATTTT.

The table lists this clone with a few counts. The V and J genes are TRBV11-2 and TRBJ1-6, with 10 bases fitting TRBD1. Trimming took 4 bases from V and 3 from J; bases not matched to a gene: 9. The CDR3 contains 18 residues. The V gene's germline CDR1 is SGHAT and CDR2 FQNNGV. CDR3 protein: CASSSPSDRGNYNSPLHF. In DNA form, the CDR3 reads TGTGCCAGCAGCTCCCCATCGGACAGGGGGAACTATAATTCACCCCTCCACTTT.

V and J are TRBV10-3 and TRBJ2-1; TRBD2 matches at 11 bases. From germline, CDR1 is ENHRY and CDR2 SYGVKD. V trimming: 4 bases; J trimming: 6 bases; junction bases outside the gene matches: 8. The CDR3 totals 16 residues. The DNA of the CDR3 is TGTGCCATCAGTGCGGGACTAGCGGTAGGAGGCAATGAGCAGTTCTTC. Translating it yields CAISAGLAVGGNEQFF.

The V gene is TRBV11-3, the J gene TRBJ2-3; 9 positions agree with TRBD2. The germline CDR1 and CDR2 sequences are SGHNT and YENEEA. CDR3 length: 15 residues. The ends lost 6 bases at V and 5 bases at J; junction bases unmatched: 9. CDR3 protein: CASSLSGSDGDTQYF. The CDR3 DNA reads TGTGCCAGCAGTCTTAGCGGGAGTGACGGAGATACGCAGTATTTT. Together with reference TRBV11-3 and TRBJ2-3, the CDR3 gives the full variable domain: EAGVVQSPRYKIIEKKQPVAFWCNPISGHNTLYWYLQNLGQGPELLIRYENEEAVDDSQLPKDRFSAERLKGVDSTLKIQPAELGDSAVYLCASSLSGSDGDTQYFGPGTRLTVL.

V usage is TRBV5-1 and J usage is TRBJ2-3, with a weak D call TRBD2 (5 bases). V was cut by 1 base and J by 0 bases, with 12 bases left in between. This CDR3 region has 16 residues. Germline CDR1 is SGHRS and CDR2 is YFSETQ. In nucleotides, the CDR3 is TGCGCCAGCAGCTTGTCTGGGCGGACTAGCACAGATACGCAGTATTTT. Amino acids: CASSLSGRTSTDTQYF.

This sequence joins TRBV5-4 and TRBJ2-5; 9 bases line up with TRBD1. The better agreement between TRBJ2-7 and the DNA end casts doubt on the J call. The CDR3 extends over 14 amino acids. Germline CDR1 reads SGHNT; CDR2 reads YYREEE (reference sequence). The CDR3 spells CASSLGTGAYEQYF. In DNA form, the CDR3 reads TGTGCCAGCAGCTTGGGGACAGGGGCCTACGAGCAGTACTTC.

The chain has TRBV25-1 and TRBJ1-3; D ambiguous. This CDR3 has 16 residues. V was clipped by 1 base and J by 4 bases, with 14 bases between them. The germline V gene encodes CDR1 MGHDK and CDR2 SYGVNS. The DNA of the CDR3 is TGTGCCAGCAGTGAATTCTTCCTCTCGGGAGGAAACACCATATATTTT. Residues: CASSEFFLSGGNTIYF.

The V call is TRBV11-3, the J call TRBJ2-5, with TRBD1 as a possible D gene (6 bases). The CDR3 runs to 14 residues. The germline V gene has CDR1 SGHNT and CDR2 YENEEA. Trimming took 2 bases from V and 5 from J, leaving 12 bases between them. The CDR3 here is CASSLSQGSETQYF. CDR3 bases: TGTGCCAGCAGCTTATCTCAGGGGAGCGAGACCCAGTACTTC.

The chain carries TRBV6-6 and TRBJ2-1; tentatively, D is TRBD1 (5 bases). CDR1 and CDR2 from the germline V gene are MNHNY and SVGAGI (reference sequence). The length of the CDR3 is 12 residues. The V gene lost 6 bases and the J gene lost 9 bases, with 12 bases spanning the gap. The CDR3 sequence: CASRGPSLEQFF. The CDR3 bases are TGTGCCAGCAGGGGGCCCTCTCTTGAGCAGTTCTTC.

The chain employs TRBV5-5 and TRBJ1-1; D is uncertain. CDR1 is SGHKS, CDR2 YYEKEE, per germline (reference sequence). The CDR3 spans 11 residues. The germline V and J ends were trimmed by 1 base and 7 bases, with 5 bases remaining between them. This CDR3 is CASSLRDEAFF. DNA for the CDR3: TGTGCCAGCAGCTTGCGAGATGAAGCTTTCTTT.

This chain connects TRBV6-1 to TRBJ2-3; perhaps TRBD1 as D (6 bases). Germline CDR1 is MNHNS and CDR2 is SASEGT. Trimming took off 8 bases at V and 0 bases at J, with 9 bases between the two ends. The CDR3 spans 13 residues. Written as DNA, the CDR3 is TGTGCCAGCGGGACACCTAGCACAGATACGCAGTATTTT. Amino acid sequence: CASGTPSTDTQYF.

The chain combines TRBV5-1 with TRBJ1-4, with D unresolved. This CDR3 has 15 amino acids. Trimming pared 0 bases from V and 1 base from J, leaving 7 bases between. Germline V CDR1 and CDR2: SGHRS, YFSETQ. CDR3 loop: CASSLDGRTNEKLFF. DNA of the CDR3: TGCGCCAGCAGCTTGGATGGGCGAACTAATGAAAAACTGTTTTTT.

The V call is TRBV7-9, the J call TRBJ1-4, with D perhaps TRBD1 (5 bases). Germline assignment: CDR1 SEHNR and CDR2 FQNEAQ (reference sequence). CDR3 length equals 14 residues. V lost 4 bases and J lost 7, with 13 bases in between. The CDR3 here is CASSWGREFEKLFF. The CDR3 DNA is TGTGCCAGCAGCTGGGGCAGGGAATTTGAAAAACTGTTTTTT.

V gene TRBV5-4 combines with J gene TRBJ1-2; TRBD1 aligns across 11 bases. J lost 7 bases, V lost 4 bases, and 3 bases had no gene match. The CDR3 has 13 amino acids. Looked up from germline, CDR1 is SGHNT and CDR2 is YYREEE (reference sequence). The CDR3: CASSPGQGGGYTF. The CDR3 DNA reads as TGTGCCAGCAGCCCGGGACAGGGGGGTGGCTACACCTTC. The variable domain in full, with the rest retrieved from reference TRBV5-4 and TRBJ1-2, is ETGVTQSPTHLIKTRGQQVTLRCSSQSGHNTVSWYQQALGQGPQFIFQYYREEENGRGNFPPRFSGLQFPNYSSELNVNALELDDSALYLCASSPGQGGGYTFGSGTRLTVV.

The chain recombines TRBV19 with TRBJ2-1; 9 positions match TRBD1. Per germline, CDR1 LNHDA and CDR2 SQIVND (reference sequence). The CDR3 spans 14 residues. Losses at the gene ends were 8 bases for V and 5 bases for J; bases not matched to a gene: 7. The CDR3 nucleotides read TGTGCCAGTGGATTGGGACAGGGCAACAATGAGCAGTTCTTC. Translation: CASGLGQGNNEQFF.

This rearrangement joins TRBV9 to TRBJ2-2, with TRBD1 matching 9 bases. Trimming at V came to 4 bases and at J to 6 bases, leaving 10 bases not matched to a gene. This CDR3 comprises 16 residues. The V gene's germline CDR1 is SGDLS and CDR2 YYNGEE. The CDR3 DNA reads TGTGCCAGCAGCCCCCAGGGGACAGGGTTATCCGGGGAGCTGTTTTTT. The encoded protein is CASSPQGTGLSGELFF.